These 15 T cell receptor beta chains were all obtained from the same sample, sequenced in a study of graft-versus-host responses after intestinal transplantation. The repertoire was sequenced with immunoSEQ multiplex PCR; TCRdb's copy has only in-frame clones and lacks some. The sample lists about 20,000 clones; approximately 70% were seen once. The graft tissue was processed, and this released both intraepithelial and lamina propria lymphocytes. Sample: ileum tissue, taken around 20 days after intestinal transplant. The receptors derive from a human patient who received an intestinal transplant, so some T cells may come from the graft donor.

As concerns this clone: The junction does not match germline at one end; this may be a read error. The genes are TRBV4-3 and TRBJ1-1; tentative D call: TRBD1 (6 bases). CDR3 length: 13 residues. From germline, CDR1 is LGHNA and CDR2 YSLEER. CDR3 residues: CASSQDRGPGGVF. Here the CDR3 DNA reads TGCGCCAGCAGCCAAGACCGGGGCCCGGGGGGCGTTTTT.

CDR3 residues: CAWSRGRAYYGYTF. CDR3 sequence (DNA): TGTGCCTGGAGCCGGGGTAGGGCATACTATGGCTACACCTTC. The chain links TRBV30 to TRBJ1-2; D is uncertain. This CDR3 spans 14 amino acids. Looked up from germline, CDR1 is GTSNPN and CDR2 is SVGIG (reference sequence). Trimming removed 3 bases from V and 3 bases from J, with 14 bases in between.

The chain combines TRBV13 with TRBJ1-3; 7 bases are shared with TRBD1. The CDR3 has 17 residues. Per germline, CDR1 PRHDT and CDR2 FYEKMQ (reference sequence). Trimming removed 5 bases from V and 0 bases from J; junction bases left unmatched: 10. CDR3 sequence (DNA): TGTGCCAGCAGCCTGCAGGGGGGTCATAGCTCTGGAAACACCATATATTTT. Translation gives CASSLQGGHSSGNTIYF.

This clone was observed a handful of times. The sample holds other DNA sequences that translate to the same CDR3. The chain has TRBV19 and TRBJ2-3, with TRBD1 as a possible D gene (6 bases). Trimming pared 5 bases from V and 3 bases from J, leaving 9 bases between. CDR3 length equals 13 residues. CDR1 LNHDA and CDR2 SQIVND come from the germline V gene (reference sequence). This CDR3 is CASSAQGTDTQYF. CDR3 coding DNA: TGTGCCAGTAGTGCACAGGGTACAGATACGCAGTATTTT.

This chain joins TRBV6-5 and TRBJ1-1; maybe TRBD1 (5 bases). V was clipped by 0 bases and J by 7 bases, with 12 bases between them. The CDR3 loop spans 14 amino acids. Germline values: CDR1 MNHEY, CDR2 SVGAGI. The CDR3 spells CASSYSGPASEAFF. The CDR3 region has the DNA TGTGCCAGCAGTTACTCGGGGCCGGCAAGTGAAGCTTTCTTT.

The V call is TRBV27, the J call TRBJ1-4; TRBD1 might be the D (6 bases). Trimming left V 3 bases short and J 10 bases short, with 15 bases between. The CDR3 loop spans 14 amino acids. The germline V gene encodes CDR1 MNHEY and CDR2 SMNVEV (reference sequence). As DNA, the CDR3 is TGTGCCAGCAGTTTGTACAGGGAGGGACGAAAACTGTTTTTT. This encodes CASSLYREGRKLFF.

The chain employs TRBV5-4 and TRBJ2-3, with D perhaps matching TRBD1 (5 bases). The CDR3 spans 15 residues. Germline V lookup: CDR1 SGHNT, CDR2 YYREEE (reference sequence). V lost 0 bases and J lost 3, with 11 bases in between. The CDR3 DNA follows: TGTGCCAGCAGCTTGGAGGGGCTGGGGACAGATACGCAGTATTTT. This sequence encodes CASSLEGLGTDTQYF.

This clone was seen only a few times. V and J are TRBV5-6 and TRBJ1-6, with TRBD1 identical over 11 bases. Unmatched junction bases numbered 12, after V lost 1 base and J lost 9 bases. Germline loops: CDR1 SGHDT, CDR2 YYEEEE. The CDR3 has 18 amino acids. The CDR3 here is CASSLLGTGGGPISPLHF. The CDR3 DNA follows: TGTGCCAGCAGCTTGTTAGGGACAGGGGGAGGCCCTATTTCACCCCTCCACTTT. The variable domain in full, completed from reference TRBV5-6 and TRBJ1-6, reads DAGVTQSPTHLIKTRGQQVTLRCSPKSGHDTVSWYQQALGQGPQFIFQYYEEEERQRGNFPDRFSGHQFPNYSSELNVNALLLGDSALYLCASSLLGTGGGPISPLHFGNGTRLTVT.

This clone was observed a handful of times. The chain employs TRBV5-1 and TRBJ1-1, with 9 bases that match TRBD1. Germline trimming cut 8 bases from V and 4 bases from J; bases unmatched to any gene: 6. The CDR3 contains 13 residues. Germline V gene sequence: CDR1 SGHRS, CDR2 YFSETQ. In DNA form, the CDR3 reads TGCGCCAGTATGAGACAGGGGGGCACTGAAGCTTTCTTT. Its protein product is CASMRQGGTEAFF.

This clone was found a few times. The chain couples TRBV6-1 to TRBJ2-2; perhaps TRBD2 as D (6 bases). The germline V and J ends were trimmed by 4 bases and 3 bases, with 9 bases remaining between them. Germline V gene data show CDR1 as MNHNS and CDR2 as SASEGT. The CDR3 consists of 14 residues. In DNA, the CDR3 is TGTGCCAGCAGTGGGCGGGGAGACACCGGGGAGCTGTTTTTT. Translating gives CASSGRGDTGELFF.

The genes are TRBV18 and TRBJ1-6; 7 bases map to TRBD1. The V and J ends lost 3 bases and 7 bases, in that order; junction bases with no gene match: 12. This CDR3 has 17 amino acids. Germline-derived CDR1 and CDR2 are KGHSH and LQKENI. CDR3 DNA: TGTGCCAGCTCACCTCCTCGGACAGGCCTCCCAAATTCACCCCTCCACTTT. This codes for CASSPPRTGLPNSPLHF.

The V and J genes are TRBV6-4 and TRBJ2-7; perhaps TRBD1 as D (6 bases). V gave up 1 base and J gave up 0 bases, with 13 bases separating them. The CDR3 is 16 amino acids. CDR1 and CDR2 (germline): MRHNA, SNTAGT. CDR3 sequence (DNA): TGTGCCAGCAGTGACTTTGCAGGGGCGAGCTCCTACGAGCAGTACTTC. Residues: CASSDFAGASSYEQYF.

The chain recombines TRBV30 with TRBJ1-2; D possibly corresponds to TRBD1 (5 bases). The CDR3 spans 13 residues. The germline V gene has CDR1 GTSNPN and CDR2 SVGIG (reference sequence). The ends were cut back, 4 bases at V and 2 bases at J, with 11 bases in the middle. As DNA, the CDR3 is TGTGCCTGGAACAAACGGGGGAACTATGGCTACACCTTC. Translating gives CAWNKRGNYGYTF.

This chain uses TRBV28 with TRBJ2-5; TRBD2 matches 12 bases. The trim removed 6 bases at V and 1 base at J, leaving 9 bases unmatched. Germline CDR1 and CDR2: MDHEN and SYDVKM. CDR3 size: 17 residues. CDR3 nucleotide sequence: TGTGCCAGCAGAACAGGAACTAGCGGGGGGACCCAAGAGACCCAGTACTTC. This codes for CASRTGTSGGTQETQYF.

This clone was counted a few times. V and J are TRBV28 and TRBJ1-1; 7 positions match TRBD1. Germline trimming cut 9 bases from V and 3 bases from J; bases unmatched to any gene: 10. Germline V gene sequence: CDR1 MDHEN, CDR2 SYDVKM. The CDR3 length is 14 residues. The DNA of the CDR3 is TGTGCCAGTCTAGACAGGGTCCGGGACACTGAAGCTTTCTTT. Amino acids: CASLDRVRDTEAFF. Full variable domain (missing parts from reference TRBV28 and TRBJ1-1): DVKVTQSSRYLVKRTGEKVFLECVQDMDHENMFWYRQDPGLGLRLIYFSYDVKMKEKGDIPEGYSVSREKKERFSLILESASTNQTSMYLCASLDRVRDTEAFFGQGTRLTVV.